These 14 T cell receptor beta chains came from one sample sequenced in a study of shared clonotypes between healthy human individuals. Libraries were prepared by immunoSEQ multiplex PCR; TCRdb keeps only in-frame clonotypes and omits some of them. The table records roughly 1.5 million clones, approximately 98% of them present only once. Sequences were obtained from naive CD4+ T cells sorted from blood. Subset noted: CD45RA+ positively selected. These receptors came from a man aged 25 to 40 in good health.

The gene calls are TRBV28 and TRBJ2-3; D perhaps matches TRBD1 (6 bases). V was shortened by 7 bases and J by 2 bases, with 13 bases between the two germline ends. Germline CDR1 MDHEN, CDR2 SYDVKM. This CDR3 comprises 14 residues. The CDR3 is CASTGQIYTDTQYF. CDR3 in DNA: TGTGCCAGCACCGGACAGATCTACACAGATACGCAGTATTTT.

J is TRBJ2-6 and V is TRBV7-3; TRBD1 or TRBD2 may be the D gene (5 bases each). Trimming stripped 3 bases from V and 0 bases from J, with 12 bases between. CDR3 length: 17 residues. Germline values: CDR1 SGHTA, CDR2 FQGTGA. As DNA, the CDR3 is TGTGCCAGCAGCTTCTGGGACGGACACTCTGGGGCCAACGTCCTGACTTTC. Translation gives CASSFWDGHSGANVLTF.

This clone appeared once. V and J are TRBV12-5 and TRBJ2-1; D is perhaps TRBD2 (6 bases). The CDR3 runs 12 residues. The ends were cut back, 5 bases at V and 8 bases at J, with 10 bases in the middle. Per germline, CDR1 LGHNT and CDR2 FRNRAP. This CDR3 is CASGKASDEQFF. The CDR3 region has the DNA TGTGCTAGTGGTAAAGCTAGCGATGAGCAGTTCTTC. Drawing the rest from reference TRBV12-5 and TRBJ2-1, the complete variable domain is DARVTQTPRHKVTEMGQEVTMRCQPILGHNTVFWYRQTMMQGLELLAYFRNRAPLDDSGMPKDRFSAEMPDATLATLKIQPSEPRDSAVYFCASGKASDEQFFGPGTRLTVL.

The J gene is TRBJ1-2, the V gene TRBV9, with D tentatively TRBD1 (5 bases). Per germline, CDR1 SGDLS and CDR2 YYNGEE. The CDR3 has 13 amino acids. The V end lost 3 bases, the J end lost 4 bases, and 10 bases lay between the germline ends. CDR3 sequence: CASSGGDGYGYTF. The CDR3 bases are TGTGCCAGCAGCGGAGGGGACGGCTATGGCTACACCTTC.

The chain recombines TRBV7-6 with TRBJ2-3; 10 nucleotides line up with TRBD2. From germline, CDR1 is SGHVS and CDR2 FNYEAQ. V shed 2 bases, J shed 4 bases, and the junction held 3 bases outside the gene matches. The CDR3 runs to 15 residues. The CDR3 coding sequence is TGTGCCAGCAGCTTACTAGCGGGAGACCCAGATACGCAGTATTTT. Translation gives CASSLLAGDPDTQYF.

The chain carries TRBV7-2 and TRBJ1-1, with D perhaps matching TRBD1 (5 bases). CDR3 length: 16 amino acids. V was pared by 0 bases and J by 0 bases, with 11 bases between. Germline loops: CDR1 SGHTA, CDR2 FQGNSA. CDR3 DNA: TGTGCCAGCAGCTTAGCGCTGGGGGTTATGAACACTGAAGCTTTCTTT. Amino acids: CASSLALGVMNTEAFF. The whole variable domain, remainder taken from reference TRBV7-2 and TRBJ1-1, is GAGVSQSPSNKVTEKGKDVELRCDPISGHTALYWYRQSLGQGLEFLIYFQGNSAPDKSGLPSDRFSAERTGGSVSTLTIQRTQQEDSAVYLCASSLALGVMNTEAFFGQGTRLTVV.

The chain combines TRBV7-9 with TRBJ2-1; TRBD1 might be the D (6 bases). The germline gives CDR1 SEHNR, CDR2 FQNEAQ (reference sequence). V lost 5 bases to trimming and J lost 4 bases, with 15 bases between them. The CDR3 extends over 15 amino acids. The CDR3 sequence is CASSLPGHNYNEQFF. CDR3 DNA: TGTGCCAGCAGCCTTCCGGGACACAATTACAATGAGCAGTTCTTC. Together with reference TRBV7-9 and TRBJ2-1, the CDR3 gives the full variable domain: DTGVSQNPRHKITKRGQNVTFRCDPISEHNRLYWYRQTLGQGPEFLTYFQNEAQLEKSRLLSDRFSAERPKGSFSTLEIQRTEQGDSAMYLCASSLPGHNYNEQFFGPGTRLTVL.

The chain combines TRBV6-5 with TRBJ2-6; D is perhaps TRBD2 (6 bases). Between the trimmed V and J ends, which lost 6 bases and 3 bases, there was a span of 9 bases. CDR3 length: 14 amino acids. CDR1 MNHEY and CDR2 SVGAGI come from the germline V gene. CDR3 amino acids: CASRGDFGANVLTF. The CDR3 coding sequence is TGTGCCAGCAGGGGGGACTTTGGGGCCAACGTCCTGACTTTC.

Worth noting for this clone: At the DNA level, this CDR3 is encoded by other sequences in the same sample as well. The V call is TRBV18, the J call TRBJ2-1; TRBD2 matches 9 bases. V was clipped by 3 bases and J by 1 base; unmatched bases: 1. The CDR3 covers 15 residues. The germline gives CDR1 KGHSH, CDR2 LQKENI. DNA of the CDR3: TGTGCCAGCTCACCTACTAGCGGGTCCTACAATGAGCAGTTCTTC. Translated: CASSPTSGSYNEQFF.

This rearrangement joins TRBV19 to TRBJ2-1; TRBD2 aligns across 10 bases. Germline trimming cut 4 bases from V and 6 bases from J; bases unmatched to any gene: 9. The CDR3 sequence is 16 residues long. Per the germline V gene, CDR1 is LNHDA and CDR2 is SQIVND (reference sequence). The CDR3 DNA reads as TGTGCCAGTAGTAGCCCCTTGAGCGGGAGGGGCAATGAGCAGTTCTTC. This translates into CASSSPLSGRGNEQFF.

The V and J genes are TRBV11-2 and TRBJ2-1; 8 nucleotides agree with TRBD1. CDR3 length: 17 amino acids. The V and J ends lost 3 bases and 5 bases, in that order; junction bases with no gene match: 12. Germline V gene lookup returns CDR1 SGHAT and CDR2 FQNNGV. The CDR3 nucleotides are TGTGCCAGCAGCTTTTTTTTAGGACAGGGATCGAACAATGAGCAGTTCTTC. Protein sequence: CASSFFLGQGSNNEQFF.

The genes are TRBV10-2 and TRBJ2-1; D may be TRBD2 (5 bases). The CDR3 length is 15 residues. The V gene lost 9 bases and the J gene lost 0 bases, with 15 bases spanning the gap. Per germline, CDR1 WSHSY and CDR2 SAAADI. For the CDR3, the DNA is TGCGCCAGTCTTCCCATGGGGAGCTCCTACAATGAGCAGTTCTTC. Translating it yields CASLPMGSSYNEQFF.

The V call is TRBV6-6, the J call TRBJ2-4; 10 bases fit TRBD1. J lost 7 bases, V lost 4 bases, and 7 bases had no gene match. The CDR3 is 15 amino acids. CDR1 and CDR2 from the germline V gene are MNHNY and SVGAGI (reference sequence). The CDR3 region is CASSSGQGMLNIQYF. The CDR3 region has the DNA TGTGCCAGCAGTTCGGGACAGGGGATGTTGAACATTCAGTACTTC.

This chain joins TRBV4-1 and TRBJ2-4, with TRBD2 matching over 7 bases. Germline CDR1 MGHRA, CDR2 YSYEKL. This CDR3 region has 16 residues. V was pared by 0 bases and J by 0 bases, with 2 bases of the junction left unmatched. CDR3 amino acids: CASSQDSGLAKNIQYF. CDR3 bases: TGCGCCAGCAGCCAAGATAGCGGGTTAGCCAAAAACATTCAGTACTTC.